One sample yielded the 6 T cell receptor beta chains listed below, sequenced in a study of molecular identifiers for immune sequencing clone quantification. MiXCR was run by TCRdb on the PCR reads, yielding one entry per CDR3 protein. The data show around 94,000 distinct CDR3 sequences, 30% to 35% seen once. Sequencing was performed on naive CD8+ T cells from blood, with Jurkat cell RNA spiked in. Subset: FACS-sorted CD8+CD4-CCR7+CD45RA+ naive T cells. Receptors originate from a human donor in good health. Some libraries in this study had Jurkat cell RNA spiked in.

This chain links TRBV6-5 with TRBJ2-7; 8 bases align to TRBD2. This CDR3 spans 13 amino acids. Germline V CDR1 and CDR2: MNHEY, SVGAGI. J gave up 7 bases and V 4 bases, and 6 bases lay outside the gene matches. The CDR3 nucleotides read TGTGCCAGCAGTTGCGGGGGGAGCCTGGAGCAGTACTTC. It encodes CASSCGGSLEQYF.

Notes on this clonotype: Possible read error: a much larger clone is one base away. The rearrangement uses TRBV7-6 and TRBJ1-6; 8 bases map to TRBD1. Germline CDR1 SGHVS, CDR2 FNYEAQ. V lost 1 base and J lost 14; bases outside the gene matches: 10. The CDR3 has 15 amino acids. The CDR3 here is CASSLEGTGRSSLHF. CDR3 sequence (DNA): TGTGCCAGCAGCTTAGAAGGGACAGGACGGTCATCCCTCCACTTT.

This clonotype showed up just a few times. The chain has TRBV19 and TRBJ2-5, with a weak D call TRBD2 (5 bases). The CDR3 has 13 amino acids. The V end was cut by 10 bases, the J end by 2 bases, with 14 bases between. CDR1 and CDR2 (germline): LNHDA, SQIVND (reference sequence). DNA of the CDR3: TGTGCCACCCGAAAGGACTTGCAAGAGACCCAGTACTTC. This translates into CATRKDLQETQYF. The full variable domain, rest sourced from reference TRBV19 and TRBJ2-5, is DGGITQSPKYLFRKEGQNVTLSCEQNLNHDAMYWYRQDPGQGLRLIYYSQIVNDFQKGDIAEGYSVSREKKESFPLTVTSAQKNPTAFYLCATRKDLQETQYFGPGTRLLVL.

Turning to this clonotype: This sequence may be a read error, since a much larger clone differs from it by one base. J is TRBJ2-3 and V is TRBV9, with D tentatively TRBD2 (5 bases). This CDR3 comprises 18 residues. The germline gives CDR1 SGDLS, CDR2 YYNGEE. CDR3 nucleotides: TGTCCCAGCAGCAGAGAGGGTCAGGTGGCGCTCCCCACAGATACGCAGTATTTT. This sequence encodes CPSSREGQVALPTDTQYF.

This clonotype was seen repeatedly, ten times or more. The chain couples TRBV29-1 to TRBJ1-1; no reliable D call. Germline V gene sequence: CDR1 SQVTM, CDR2 ANQGSEA. The CDR3 spans 10 residues. V was trimmed by 6 bases and J by 10 bases, leaving 12 bases between them. CDR3 sequence (DNA): TGCAGCGTCCGACGGGAACGAGCTTTCTTT. It translates to CSVRRERAFF. Full variable domain (missing parts from reference TRBV29-1 and TRBJ1-1): SAVISQKPSRDICQRGTSLTIQCQVDSQVTMMFWYRQQPGQSLTLIATANQGSEATYESGFVIDKFPISRPNLTFSTLTVSNMSPEDSSIYLCSVRRERAFFGQGTRLTVV.

In regard to this clonotype: Since a much larger clone is just one base distant, this may be a read error. This chain uses TRBV5-1 with TRBJ2-7; D ambiguous. The germline V gene has CDR1 SGHRS and CDR2 YFSETQ. CDR3 length: 13 amino acids. The CDR3 DNA sequence: TGCGCCAGCAGCTTGGGGCCTAACTACGAGCGGTACTTC. It specifies CASSLGPNYERYF.